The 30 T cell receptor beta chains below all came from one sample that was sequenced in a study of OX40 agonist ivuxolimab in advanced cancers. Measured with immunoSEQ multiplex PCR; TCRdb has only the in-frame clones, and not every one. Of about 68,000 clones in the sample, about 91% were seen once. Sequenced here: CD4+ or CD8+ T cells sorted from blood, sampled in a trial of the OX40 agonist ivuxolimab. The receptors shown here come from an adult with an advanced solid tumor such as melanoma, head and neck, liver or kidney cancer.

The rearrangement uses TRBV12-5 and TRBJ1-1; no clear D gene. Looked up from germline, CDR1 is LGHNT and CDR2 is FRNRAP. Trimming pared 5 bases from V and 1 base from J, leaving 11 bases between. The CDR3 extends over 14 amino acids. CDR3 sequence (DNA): TGTGCTAGTGGTCCTACGACGAAGAACACTGAAGCTTTCTTT. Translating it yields CASGPTTKNTEAFF. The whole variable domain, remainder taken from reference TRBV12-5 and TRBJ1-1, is DARVTQTPRHKVTEMGQEVTMRCQPILGHNTVFWYRQTMMQGLELLAYFRNRAPLDDSGMPKDRFSAEMPDATLATLKIQPSEPRDSAVYFCASGPTTKNTEAFFGQGTRLTVV.

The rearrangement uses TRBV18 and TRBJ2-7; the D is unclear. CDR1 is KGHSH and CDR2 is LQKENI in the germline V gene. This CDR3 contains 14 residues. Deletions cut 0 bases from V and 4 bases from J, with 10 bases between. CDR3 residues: CASSPPSGMYEQYF. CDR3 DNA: TGTGCCAGCTCACCACCGAGTGGTATGTACGAGCAGTACTTC.

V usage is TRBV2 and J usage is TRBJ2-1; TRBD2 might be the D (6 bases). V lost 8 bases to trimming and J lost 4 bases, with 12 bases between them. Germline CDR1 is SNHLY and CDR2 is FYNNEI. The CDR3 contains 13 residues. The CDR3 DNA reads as TGTGCCAGCCGCGGGGCTGCGTACAATGAGCAGTTCTTC. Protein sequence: CASRGAAYNEQFF.

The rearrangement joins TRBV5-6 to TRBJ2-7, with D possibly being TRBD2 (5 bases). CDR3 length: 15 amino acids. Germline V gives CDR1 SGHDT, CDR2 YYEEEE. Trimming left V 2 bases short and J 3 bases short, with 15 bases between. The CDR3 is CASSFAGSGYYEQYF. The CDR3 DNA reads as TGTGCCAGCAGCTTCGCTGGATCGGGGTACTACGAGCAGTACTTC.

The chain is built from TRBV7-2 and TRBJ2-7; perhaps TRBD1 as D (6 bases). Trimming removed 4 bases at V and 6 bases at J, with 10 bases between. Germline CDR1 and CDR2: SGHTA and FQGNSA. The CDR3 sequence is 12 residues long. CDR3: CASSSRGSEQYF. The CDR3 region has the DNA TGTGCCAGCAGCTCGAGGGGGAGCGAGCAGTACTTC.

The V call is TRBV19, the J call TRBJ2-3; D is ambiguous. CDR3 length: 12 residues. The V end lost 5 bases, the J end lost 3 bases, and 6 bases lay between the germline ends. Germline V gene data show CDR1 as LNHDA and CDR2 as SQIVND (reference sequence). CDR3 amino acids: CASSPSTDTQYF. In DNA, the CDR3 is TGTGCCAGTAGTCCCTCAACAGATACGCAGTATTTT.

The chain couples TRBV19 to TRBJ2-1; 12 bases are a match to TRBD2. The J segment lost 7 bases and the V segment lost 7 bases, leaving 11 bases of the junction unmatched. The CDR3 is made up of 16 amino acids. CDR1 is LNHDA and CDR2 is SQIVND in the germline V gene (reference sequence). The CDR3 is CASKMRTSGRYNEQFF. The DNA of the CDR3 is TGTGCCAGTAAGATGAGAACTAGCGGGAGGTATAATGAGCAGTTCTTC. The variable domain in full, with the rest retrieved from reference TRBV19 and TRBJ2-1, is DGGITQSPKYLFRKEGQNVTLSCEQNLNHDAMYWYRQDPGQGLRLIYYSQIVNDFQKGDIAEGYSVSREKKESFPLTVTSAQKNPTAFYLCASKMRTSGRYNEQFFGPGTRLTVL.

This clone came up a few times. CDR3 nucleotides: TGTGCCAGCAGCGTAGGGGGCGGGAGTCCGTACGAGCAGTACTTC. Protein sequence: CASSVGGGSPYEQYF. The rearrangement uses TRBV9 and TRBJ2-7, with 7 bases matching TRBD2. Trimming at V came to 0 bases and at J to 4 bases, leaving 7 bases not matched to a gene. This CDR3 contains 15 residues. Germline V gene data show CDR1 as SGDLS and CDR2 as YYNGEE.

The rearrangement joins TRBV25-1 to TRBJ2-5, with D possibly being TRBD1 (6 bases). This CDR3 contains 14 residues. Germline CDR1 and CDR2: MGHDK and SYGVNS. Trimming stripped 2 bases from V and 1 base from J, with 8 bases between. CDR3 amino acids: CASSEGQLQETQYF. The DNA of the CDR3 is TGTGCCAGCAGTGAAGGACAGCTCCAAGAGACCCAGTACTTC.

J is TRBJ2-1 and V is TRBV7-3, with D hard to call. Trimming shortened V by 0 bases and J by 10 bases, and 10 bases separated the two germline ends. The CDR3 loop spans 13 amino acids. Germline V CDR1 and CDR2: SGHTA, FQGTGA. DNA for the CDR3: TGTGCCAGCAGCTTAACCACTTCGTCGGAGCAGTTCTTC. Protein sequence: CASSLTTSSEQFF.

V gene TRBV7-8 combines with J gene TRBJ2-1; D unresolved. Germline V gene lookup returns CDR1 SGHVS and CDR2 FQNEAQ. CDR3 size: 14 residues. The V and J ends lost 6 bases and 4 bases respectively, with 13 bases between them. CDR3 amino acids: CASSYGRLYNEQFF. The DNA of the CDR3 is TGTGCCAGCAGTTACGGCAGACTTTACAATGAGCAGTTCTTC.

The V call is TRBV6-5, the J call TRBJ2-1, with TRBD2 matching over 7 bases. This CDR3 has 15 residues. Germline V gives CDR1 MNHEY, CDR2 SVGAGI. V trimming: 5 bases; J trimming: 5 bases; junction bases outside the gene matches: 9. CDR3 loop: CASSTAGTTHNEQFF. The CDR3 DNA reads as TGTGCCAGCAGTACAGCCGGGACTACCCACAATGAGCAGTTCTTC.

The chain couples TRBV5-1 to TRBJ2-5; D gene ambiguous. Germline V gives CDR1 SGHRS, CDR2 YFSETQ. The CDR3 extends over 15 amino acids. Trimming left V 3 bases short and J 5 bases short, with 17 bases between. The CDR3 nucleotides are TGCGCCAGCAGCTCAACGACCCAAGAGGAGGAGACCCAGTACTTC. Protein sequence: CASSSTTQEEETQYF. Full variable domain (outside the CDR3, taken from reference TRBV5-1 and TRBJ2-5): KAGVTQTPRYLIKTRGQQVTLSCSPISGHRSVSWYQQTPGQGLQFLFEYFSETQRNKGNFPGRFSGRQFSNSRSEMNVSTLELGDSALYLCASSSTTQEEETQYFGPGTRLLVL.

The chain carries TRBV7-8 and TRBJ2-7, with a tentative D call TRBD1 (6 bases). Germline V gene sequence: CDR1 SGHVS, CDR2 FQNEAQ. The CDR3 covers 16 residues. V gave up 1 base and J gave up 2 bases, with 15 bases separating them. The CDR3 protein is CASSLGDRWRAYEQYF. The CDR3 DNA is TGTGCCAGCAGCTTAGGAGACAGGTGGCGGGCCTACGAGCAGTACTTC.

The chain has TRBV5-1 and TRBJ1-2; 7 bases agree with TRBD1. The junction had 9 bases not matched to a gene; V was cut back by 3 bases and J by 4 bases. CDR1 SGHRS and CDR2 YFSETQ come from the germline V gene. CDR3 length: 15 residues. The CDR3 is CASSWTTGLAYGYTF. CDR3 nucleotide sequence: TGCGCCAGCAGCTGGACGACAGGGCTAGCCTATGGCTACACCTTC. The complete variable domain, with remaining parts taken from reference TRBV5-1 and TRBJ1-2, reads KAGVTQTPRYLIKTRGQQVTLSCSPISGHRSVSWYQQTPGQGLQFLFEYFSETQRNKGNFPGRFSGRQFSNSRSEMNVSTLELGDSALYLCASSWTTGLAYGYTFGSGTRLTVV.

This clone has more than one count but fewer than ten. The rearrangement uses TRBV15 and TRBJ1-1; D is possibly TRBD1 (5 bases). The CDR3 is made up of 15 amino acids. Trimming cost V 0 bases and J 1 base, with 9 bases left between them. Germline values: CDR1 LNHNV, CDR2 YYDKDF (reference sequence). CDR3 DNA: TGTGCCACCAGCAGAGAAGGGGTGAGGAACACTGAAGCTTTCTTT. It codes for CATSREGVRNTEAFF.

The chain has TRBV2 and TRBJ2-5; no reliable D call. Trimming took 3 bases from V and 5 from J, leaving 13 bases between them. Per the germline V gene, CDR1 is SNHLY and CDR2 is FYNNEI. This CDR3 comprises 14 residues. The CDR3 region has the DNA TGTGCCAGCAGTGATTCAGGATACATGGAGACCCAGTACTTC. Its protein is CASSDSGYMETQYF.

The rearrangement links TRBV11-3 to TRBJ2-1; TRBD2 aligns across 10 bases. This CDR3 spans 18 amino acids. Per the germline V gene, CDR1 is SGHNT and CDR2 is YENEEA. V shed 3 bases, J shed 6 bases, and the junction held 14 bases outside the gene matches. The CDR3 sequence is CASSLRGPSGSSSNEQFF. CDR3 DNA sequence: TGTGCCAGCAGCTTGCGGGGTCCTAGCGGGAGTAGCAGCAATGAGCAGTTCTTC.

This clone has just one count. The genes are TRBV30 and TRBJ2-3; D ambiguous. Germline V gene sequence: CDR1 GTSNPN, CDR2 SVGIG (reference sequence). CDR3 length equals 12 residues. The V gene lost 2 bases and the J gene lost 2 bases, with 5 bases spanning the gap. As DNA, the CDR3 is TGTGCCTGGAGTCCCTACACAGATACGCAGTATTTT. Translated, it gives CAWSPYTDTQYF. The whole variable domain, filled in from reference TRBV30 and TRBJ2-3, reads SQTIHQWPATLVQPVGSPLSLECTVEGTSNPNLYWYRQAAGRGLQLLFYSVGIGQISSEVPQNLSASRPQDRQFILSSKKLLLSDSGFYLCAWSPYTDTQYFGPGTRLTVL.

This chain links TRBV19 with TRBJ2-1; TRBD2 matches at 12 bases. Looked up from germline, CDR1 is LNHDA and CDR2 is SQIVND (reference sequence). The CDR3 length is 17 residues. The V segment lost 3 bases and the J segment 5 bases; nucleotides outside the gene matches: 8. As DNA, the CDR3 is TGTGCCAGTAGTATTTCGAGACTAGCGGGAGTCCACAATGAGCAGTTCTTC. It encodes CASSISRLAGVHNEQFF.

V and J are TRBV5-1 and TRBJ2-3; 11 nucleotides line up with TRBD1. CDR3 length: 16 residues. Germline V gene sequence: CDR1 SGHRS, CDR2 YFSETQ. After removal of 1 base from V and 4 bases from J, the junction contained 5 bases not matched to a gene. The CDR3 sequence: CASSLIPGQGADTQYF. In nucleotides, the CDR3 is TGCGCCAGCAGCTTGATCCCGGGACAGGGGGCAGATACGCAGTATTTT.

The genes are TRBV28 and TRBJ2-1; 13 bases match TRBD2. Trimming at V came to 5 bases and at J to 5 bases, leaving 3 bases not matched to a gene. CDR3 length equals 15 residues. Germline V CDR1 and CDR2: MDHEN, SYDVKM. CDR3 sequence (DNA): TGTGCCAGCAGTCAGACTAGCGGGAGGAACAATGAGCAGTTCTTC. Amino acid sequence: CASSQTSGRNNEQFF.

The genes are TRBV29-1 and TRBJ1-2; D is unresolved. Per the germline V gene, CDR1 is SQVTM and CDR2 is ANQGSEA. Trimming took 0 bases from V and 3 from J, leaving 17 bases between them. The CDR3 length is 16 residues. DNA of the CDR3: TGCAGCGTTGAAGATTTCTCCCGACGGGTCTACTATGGCTACACCTTC. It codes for CSVEDFSRRVYYGYTF.

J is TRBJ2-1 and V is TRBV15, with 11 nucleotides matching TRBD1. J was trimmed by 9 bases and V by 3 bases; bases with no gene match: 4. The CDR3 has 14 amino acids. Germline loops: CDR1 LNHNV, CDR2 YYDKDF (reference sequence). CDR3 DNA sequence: TGTGCCACCAGCAGGGACAGGGGGCAACGTGAGCAGTTCTTC. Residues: CATSRDRGQREQFF.

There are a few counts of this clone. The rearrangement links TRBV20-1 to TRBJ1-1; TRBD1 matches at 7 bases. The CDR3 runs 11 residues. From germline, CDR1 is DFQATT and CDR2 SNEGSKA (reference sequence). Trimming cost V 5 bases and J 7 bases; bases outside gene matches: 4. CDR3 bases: TGCAGTGCTCGGCGGGACAGTGAAGCTTTCTTT. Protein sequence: CSARRDSEAFF.

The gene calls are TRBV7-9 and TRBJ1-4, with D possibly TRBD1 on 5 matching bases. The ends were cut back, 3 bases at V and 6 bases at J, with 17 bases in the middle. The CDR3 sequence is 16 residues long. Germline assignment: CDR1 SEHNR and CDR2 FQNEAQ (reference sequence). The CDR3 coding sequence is TGTGCCAGCAGCTTTTCGATCGGTCAGGGACATGAAAAACTGTTTTTT. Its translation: CASSFSIGQGHEKLFF.

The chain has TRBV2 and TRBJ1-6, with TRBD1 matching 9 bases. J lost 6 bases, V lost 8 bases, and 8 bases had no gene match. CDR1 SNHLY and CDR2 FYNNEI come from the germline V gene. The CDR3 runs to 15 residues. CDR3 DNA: TGTGCCAGCGCCGTGGACAGGGGACGTAATTCACCCCTCCACTTT. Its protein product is CASAVDRGRNSPLHF.

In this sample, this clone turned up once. CDR3 nucleotide sequence: TGCGCCAGCAGCTTGCCCGGTGGAGGGACGGCTGAGCAGTTCTTC. This gives the protein CASSLPGGGTAEQFF. The rearrangement links TRBV5-1 to TRBJ2-1; possibly TRBD2 for D (6 bases). The CDR3 length is 15 residues. Trimming took 1 base from V and 9 from J, leaving 17 bases between them. Per the germline V gene, CDR1 is SGHRS and CDR2 is YFSETQ.

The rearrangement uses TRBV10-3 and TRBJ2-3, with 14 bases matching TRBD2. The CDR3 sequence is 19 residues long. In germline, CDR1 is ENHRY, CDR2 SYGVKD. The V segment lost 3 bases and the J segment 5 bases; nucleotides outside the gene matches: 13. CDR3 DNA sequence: TGTGCCATCAGTGATTTATCAAAAACGGGACTAGCGGGAGTAGATACGCAGTATTTT. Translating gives CAISDLSKTGLAGVDTQYF.

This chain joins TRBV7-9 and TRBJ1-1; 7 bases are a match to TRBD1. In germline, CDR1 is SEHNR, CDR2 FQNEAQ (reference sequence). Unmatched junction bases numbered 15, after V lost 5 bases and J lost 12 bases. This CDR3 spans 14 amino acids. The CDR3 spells CASSGITRQGVSFF. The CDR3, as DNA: TGTGCCAGCAGCGGGATCACCCGACAGGGTGTTTCTTTCTTT.